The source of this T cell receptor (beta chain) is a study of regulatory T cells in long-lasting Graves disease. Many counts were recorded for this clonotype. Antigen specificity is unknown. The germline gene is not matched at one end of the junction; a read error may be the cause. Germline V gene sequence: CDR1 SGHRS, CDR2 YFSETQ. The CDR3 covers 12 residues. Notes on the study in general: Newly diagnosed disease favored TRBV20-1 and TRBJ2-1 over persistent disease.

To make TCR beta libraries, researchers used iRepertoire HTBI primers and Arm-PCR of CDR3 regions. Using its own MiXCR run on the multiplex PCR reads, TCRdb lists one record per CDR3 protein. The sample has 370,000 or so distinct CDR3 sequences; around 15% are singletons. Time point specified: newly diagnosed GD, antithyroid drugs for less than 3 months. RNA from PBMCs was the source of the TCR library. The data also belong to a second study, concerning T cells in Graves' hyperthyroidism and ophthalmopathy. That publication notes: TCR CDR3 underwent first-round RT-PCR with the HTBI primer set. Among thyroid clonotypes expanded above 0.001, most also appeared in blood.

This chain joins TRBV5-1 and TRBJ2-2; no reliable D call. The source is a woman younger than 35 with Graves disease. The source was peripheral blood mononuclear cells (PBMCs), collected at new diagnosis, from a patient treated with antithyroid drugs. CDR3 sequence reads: CASSFTTGELFF. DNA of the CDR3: TGTGCCAGCAGTTTTACCACCGGGGAGCTGTTTTTT.